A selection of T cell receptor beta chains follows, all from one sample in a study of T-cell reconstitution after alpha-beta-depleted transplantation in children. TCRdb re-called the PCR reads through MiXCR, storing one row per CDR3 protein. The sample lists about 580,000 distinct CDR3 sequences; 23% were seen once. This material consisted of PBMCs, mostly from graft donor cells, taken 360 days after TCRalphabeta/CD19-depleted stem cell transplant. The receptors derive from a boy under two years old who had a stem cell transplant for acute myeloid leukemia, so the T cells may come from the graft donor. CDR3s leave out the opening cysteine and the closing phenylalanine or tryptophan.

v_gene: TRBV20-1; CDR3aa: SARATGATEKLF
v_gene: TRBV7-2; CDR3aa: ASSPGQIQETQY
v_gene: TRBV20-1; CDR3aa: SAENQETQY
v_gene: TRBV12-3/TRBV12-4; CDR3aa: ASSWGKGTYEQY
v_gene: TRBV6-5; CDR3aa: ASSAEYNEQF
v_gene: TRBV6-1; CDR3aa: ASSRDRGPGELF
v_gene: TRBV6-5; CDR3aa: ASSYMGGTDTQY
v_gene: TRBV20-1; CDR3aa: SASGTSRMGNEQF
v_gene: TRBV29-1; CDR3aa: SVNRDNEQF
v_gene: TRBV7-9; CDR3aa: ALGGQGHGYT
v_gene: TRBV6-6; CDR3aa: ASLGTEDNEQF
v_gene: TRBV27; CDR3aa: ASSLSLAGLAKNIQY
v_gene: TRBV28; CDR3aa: ASSPLQGAFEPQH
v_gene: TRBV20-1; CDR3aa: SARGRTGSSQY
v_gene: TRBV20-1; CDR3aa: SAKRGINEKLF
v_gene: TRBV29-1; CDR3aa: SADGEGRDTQY
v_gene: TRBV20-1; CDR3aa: SARGGPYQETQY
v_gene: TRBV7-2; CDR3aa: ASSLVRRFSYSPLH
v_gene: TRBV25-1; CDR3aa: ASRDSYRSYEQY
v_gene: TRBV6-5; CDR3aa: ASSYEPNTGELF
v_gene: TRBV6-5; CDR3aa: ASSGTLGEQY
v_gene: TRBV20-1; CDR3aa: SARGTVYNSPLH